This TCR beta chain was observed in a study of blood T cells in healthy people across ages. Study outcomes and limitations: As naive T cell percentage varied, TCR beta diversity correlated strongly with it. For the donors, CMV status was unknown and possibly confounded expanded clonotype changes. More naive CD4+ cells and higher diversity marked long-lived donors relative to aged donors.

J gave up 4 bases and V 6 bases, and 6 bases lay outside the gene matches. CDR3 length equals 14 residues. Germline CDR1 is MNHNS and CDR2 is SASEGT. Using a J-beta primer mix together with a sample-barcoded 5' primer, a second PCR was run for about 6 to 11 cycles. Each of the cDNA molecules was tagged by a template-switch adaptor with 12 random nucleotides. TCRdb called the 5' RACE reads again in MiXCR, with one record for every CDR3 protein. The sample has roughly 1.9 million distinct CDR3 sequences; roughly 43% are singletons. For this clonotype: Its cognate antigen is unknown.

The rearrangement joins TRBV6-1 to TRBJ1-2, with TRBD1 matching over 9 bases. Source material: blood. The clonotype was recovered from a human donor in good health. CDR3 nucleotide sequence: TGTGCCAGCAGGGCAACAGGGGGCGTCTATGGCTACACCTTC. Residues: CASRATGGVYGYTF.